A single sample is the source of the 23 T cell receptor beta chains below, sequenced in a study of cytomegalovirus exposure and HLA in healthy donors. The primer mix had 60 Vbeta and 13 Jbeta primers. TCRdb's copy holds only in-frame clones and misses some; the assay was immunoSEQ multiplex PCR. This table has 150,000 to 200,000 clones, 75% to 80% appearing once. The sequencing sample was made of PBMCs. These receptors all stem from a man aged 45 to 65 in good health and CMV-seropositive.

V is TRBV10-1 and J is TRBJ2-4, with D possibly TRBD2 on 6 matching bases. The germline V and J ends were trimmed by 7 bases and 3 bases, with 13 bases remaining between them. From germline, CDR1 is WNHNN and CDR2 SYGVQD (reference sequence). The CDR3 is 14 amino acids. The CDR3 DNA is TGCGCCAGCATCGCGCGGCGGGGCAAAAACATTCAGTACTTC. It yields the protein CASIARRGKNIQYF.

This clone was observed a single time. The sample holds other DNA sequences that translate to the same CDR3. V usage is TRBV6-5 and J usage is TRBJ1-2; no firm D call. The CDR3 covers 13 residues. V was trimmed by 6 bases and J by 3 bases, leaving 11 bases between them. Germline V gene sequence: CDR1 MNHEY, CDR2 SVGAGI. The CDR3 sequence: CASSRLLDYGYTF. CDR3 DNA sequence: TGTGCCAGCAGCCGACTGTTGGACTATGGCTACACCTTC.

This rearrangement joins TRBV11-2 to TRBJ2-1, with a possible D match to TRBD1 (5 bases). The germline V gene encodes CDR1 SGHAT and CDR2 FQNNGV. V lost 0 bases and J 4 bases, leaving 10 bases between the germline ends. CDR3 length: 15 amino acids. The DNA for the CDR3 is TGTGCCAGCAGCTTAGAGTTTGGGGCATACAATGAGCAGTTCTTC. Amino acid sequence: CASSLEFGAYNEQFF.

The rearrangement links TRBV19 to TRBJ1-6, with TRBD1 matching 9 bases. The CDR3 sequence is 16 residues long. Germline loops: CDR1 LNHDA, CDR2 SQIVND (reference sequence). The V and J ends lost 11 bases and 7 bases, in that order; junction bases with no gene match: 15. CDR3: CASANPGTGKNSPLHF. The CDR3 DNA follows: TGTGCCTCTGCCAACCCCGGGACAGGGAAAAATTCACCCCTCCACTTT.

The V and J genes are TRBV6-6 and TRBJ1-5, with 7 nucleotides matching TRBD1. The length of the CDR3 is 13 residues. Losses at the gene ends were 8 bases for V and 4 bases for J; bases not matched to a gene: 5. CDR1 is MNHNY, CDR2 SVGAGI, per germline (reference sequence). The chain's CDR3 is CASSGTVNQPQHF. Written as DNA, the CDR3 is TGTGCCAGCTCCGGGACAGTTAATCAGCCCCAGCATTTT.

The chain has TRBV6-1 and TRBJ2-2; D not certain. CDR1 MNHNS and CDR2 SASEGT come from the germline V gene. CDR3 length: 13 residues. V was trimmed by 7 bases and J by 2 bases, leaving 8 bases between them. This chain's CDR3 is CASIDVNTGELFF. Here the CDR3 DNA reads TGTGCCAGCATAGATGTCAACACCGGGGAGCTGTTTTTT.

CDR3 region: CASSQDRPRDTQYF. For the CDR3, the DNA is TGCGCCAGCAGCCAAGATCGGCCTAGGGATACGCAGTATTTT. The genes are TRBV4-1 and TRBJ2-3; no definite D call. This CDR3 comprises 14 residues. CDR1 and CDR2 (germline): MGHRA, YSYEKL. V gave up 0 bases and J gave up 6 bases, with 10 bases separating them.

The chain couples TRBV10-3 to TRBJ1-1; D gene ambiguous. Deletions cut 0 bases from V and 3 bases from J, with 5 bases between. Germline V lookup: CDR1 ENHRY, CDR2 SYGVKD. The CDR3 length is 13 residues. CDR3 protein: CAISESPYTEAFF. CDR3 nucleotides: TGTGCCATCAGTGAGTCCCCCTACACTGAAGCTTTCTTT.

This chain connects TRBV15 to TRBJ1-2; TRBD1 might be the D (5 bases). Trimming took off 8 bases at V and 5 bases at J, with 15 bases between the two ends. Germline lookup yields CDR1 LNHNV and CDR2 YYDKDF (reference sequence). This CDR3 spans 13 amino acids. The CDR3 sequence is CATAQRGQYGYTF. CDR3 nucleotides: TGTGCCACCGCTCAAAGGGGTCAATATGGCTACACCTTC.

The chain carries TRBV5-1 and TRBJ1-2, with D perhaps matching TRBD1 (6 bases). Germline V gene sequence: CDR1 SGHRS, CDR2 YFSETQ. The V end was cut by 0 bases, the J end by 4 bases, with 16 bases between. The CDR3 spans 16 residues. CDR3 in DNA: TGCGCCAGCAGCTTGGCCCCGACAGGCTCCCCCTATGGCTACACCTTC. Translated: CASSLAPTGSPYGYTF.

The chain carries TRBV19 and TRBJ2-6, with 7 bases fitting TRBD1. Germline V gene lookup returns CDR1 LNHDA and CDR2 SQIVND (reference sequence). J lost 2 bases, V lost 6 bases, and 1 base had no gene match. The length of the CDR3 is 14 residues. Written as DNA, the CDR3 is TGTGCCAGTAGCCAGGGGGCTGGGGCCAACGTCCTGACTTTC. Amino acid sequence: CASSQGAGANVLTF.

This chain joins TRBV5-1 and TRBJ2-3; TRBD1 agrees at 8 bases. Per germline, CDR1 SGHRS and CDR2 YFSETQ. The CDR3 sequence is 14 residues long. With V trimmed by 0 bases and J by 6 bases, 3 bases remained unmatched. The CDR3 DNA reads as TGCGCCAGCAGCTTGGGCAGGGGGCTGGATACGCAGTATTTT. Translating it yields CASSLGRGLDTQYF. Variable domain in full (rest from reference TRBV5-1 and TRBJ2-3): KAGVTQTPRYLIKTRGQQVTLSCSPISGHRSVSWYQQTPGQGLQFLFEYFSETQRNKGNFPGRFSGRQFSNSRSEMNVSTLELGDSALYLCASSLGRGLDTQYFGPGTRLTVL.

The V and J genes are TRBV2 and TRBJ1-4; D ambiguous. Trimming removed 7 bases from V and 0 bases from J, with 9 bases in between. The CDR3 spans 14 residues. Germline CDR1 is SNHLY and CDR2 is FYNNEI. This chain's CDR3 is CASKMFATNEKLFF. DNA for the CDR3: TGTGCCAGCAAAATGTTCGCAACTAATGAAAAACTGTTTTTT.

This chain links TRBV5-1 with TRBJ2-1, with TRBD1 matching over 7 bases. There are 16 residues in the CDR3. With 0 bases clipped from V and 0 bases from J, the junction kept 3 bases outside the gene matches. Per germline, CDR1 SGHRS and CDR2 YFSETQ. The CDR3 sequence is CASSLGDRTSYNEQFF. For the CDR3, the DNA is TGCGCCAGCAGCTTGGGGGACAGAACCTCCTACAATGAGCAGTTCTTC.

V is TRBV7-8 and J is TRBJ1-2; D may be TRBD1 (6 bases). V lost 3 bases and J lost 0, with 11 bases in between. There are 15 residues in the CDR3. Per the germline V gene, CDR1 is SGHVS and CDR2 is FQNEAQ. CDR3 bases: TGTGCCAGCAGCTTGGGGGGGGCTCCTAACTATGGCTACACCTTC. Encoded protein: CASSLGGAPNYGYTF.

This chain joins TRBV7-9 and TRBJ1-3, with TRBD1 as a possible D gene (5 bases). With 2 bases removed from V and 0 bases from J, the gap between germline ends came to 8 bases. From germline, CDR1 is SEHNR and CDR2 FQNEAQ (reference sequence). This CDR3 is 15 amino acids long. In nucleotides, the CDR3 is TGTGCCAGCAGCTTACTCCAGGGCTCTGGAAACACCATATATTTT. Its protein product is CASSLLQGSGNTIYF.

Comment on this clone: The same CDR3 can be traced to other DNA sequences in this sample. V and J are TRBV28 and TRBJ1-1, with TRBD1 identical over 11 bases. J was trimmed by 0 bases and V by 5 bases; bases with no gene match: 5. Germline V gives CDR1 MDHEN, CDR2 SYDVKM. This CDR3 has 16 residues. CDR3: CASSPGQGALNTEAFF. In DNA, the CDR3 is TGTGCCAGCAGTCCTGGACAGGGGGCACTGAACACTGAAGCTTTCTTT. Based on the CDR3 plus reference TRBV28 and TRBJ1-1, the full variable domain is DVKVTQSSRYLVKRTGEKVFLECVQDMDHENMFWYRQDPGLGLRLIYFSYDVKMKEKGDIPEGYSVSREKKERFSLILESASTNQTSMYLCASSPGQGALNTEAFFGQGTRLTVV.

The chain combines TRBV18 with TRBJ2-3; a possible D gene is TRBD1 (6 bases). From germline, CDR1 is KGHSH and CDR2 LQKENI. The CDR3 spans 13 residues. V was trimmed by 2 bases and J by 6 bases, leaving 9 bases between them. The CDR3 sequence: CASSPSGADTQYF. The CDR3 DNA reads TGTGCCAGCTCACCATCAGGGGCGGATACGCAGTATTTT.

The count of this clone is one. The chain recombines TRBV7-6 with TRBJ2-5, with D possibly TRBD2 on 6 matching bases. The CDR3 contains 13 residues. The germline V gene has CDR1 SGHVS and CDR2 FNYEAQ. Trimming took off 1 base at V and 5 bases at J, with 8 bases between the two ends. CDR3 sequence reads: CASSLGSGETQYF. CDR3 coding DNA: TGTGCCAGCAGCTTAGGGAGCGGGGAGACCCAGTACTTC.

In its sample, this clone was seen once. CDR3 amino acids: CAWSSGYGEAFF. CDR3 sequence (DNA): TGTGCCTGGAGTTCAGGGTATGGTGAAGCTTTCTTT. The chain couples TRBV30 to TRBJ1-1; weak D call: TRBD1 (5 bases). This CDR3 is 12 amino acids long. Germline-derived CDR1 and CDR2 are GTSNPN and SVGIG (reference sequence). V lost 2 bases and J 7 bases, leaving 11 bases between the germline ends.

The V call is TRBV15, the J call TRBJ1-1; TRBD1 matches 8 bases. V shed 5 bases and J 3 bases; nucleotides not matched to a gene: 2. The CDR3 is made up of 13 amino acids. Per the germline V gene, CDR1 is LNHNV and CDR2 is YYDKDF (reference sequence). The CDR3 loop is CATSGQGYTEAFF. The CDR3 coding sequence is TGTGCCACCAGCGGACAGGGCTACACTGAAGCTTTCTTT.

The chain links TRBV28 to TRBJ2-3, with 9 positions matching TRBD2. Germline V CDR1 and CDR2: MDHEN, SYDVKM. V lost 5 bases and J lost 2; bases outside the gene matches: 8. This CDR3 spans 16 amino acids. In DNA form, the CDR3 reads TGTGCCAGCAGTCGAGGGGCGGGGGGGATCACAGATACGCAGTATTTT. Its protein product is CASSRGAGGITDTQYF. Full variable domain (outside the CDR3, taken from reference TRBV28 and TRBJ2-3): DVKVTQSSRYLVKRTGEKVFLECVQDMDHENMFWYRQDPGLGLRLIYFSYDVKMKEKGDIPEGYSVSREKKERFSLILESASTNQTSMYLCASSRGAGGITDTQYFGPGTRLTVL.

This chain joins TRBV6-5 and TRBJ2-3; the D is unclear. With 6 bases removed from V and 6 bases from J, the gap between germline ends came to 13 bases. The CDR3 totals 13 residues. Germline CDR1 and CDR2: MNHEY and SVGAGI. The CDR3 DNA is TGTGCCAGCAGCGGCGGCGAATCGGATACGCAGTATTTT. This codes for CASSGGESDTQYF.